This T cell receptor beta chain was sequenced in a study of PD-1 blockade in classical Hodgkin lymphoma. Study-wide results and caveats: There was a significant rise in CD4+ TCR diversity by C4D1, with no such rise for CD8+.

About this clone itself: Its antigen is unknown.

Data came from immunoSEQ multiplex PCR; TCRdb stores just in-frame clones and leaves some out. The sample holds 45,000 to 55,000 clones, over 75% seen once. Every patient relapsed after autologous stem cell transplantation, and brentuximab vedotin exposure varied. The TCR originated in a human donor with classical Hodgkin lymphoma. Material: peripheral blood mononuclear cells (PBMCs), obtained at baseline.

CDR3 in DNA: TGTGCCAGCAGAGGGACCTTCTATGGCTACACCTTC. Its translation: CASRGTFYGYTF. The chain has TRBV27 and TRBJ1-2, with D perhaps TRBD1 (5 bases). The CDR3 length is 12 residues. Germline CDR1 reads MNHEY; CDR2 reads SMNVEV (reference sequence). Trimming stripped 6 bases from V and 4 bases from J, with 9 bases between.